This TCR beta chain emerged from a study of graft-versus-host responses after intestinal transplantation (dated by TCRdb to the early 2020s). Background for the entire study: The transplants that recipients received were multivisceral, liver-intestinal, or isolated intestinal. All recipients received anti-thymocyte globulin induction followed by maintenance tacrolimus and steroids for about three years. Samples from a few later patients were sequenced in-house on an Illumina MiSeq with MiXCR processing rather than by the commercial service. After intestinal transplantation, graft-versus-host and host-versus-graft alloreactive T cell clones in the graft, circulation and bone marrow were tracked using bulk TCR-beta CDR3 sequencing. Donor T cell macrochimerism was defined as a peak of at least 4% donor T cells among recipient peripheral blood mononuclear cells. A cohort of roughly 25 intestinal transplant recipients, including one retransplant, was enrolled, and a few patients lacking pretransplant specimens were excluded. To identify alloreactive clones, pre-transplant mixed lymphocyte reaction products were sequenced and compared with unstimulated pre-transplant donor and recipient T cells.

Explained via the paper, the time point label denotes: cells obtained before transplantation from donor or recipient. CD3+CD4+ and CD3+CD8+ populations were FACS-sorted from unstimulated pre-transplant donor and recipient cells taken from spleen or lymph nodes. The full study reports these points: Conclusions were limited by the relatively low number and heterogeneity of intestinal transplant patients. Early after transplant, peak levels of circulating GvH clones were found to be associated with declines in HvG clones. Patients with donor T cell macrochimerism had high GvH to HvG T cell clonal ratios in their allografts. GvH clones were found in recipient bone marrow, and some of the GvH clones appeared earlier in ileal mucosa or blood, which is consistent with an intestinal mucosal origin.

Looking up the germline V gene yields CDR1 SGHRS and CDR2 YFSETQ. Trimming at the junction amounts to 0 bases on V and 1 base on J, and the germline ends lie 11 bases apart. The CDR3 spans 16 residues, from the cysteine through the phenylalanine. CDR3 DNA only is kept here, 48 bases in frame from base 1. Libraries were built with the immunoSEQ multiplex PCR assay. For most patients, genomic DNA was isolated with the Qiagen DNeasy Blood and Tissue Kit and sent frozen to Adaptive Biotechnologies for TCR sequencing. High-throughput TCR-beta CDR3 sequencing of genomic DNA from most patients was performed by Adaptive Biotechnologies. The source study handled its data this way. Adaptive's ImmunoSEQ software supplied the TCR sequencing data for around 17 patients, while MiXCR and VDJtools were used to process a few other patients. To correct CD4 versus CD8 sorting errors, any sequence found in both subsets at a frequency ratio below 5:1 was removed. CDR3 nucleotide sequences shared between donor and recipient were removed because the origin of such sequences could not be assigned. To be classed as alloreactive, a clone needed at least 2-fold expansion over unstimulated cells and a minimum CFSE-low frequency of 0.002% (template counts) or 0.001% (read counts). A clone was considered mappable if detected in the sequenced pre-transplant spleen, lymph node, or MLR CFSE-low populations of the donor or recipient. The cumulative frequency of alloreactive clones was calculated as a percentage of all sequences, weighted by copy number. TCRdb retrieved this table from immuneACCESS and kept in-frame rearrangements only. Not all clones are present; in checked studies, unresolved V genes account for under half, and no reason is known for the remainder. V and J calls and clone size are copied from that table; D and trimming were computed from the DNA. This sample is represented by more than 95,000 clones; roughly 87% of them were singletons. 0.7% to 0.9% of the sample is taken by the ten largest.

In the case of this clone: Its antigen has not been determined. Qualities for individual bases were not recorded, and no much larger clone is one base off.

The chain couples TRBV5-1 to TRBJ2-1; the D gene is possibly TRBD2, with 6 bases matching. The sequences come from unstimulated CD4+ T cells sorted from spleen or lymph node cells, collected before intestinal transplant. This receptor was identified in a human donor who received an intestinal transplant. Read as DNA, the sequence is TGCGCCAGCAGCTTGGGCTTACTAGCATCCTACAATGAGCAGTTCTTC. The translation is CASSLGLLASYNEQFF.